This T cell receptor beta chain came from a study of technical replicates of blood from a few donors. V lost 1 base, J lost 3 bases, and 15 bases lay in between. The CDR3 spans 17 residues. Per germline, CDR1 SGHDN and CDR2 FVKESK. Data came from immunoSEQ multiplex PCR; TCRdb stores just in-frame clones and leaves some out. The sample includes some 70,000 clones, about 97% of them seen just once. This sequence was found in a human donor in good health. Sequencing input: T cells isolated from PBMCs. The rearrangement joins TRBV14 to TRBJ2-2, with a possible D match to TRBD1 (6 bases). CDR3 bases: TGTGCCAGCAGCCAAGCTCGGCAGGGGTTTTACACCGGGGAGCTGTTTTTT. Protein: CASSQARQGFYTGELFF.